This record looks at one T cell receptor (beta chain) sequence and its context. Its target is unknown. Here immunoSEQ multiplex PCR was the method, and the copy in TCRdb shows in-frame clones only, minus some. The repertoire has over 90,000 clones, more than 75% of them found once; the top ten carry around an eighth. This CDR3 contains 13 residues. Between the trimmed V and J ends, which lost 5 bases and 3 bases, there was a span of 10 bases. The germline V gene encodes CDR1 LGHNA and CDR2 YNFKEQ. The sample originates from a study of T cell responses to AZD1222 COVID-19 vaccine. Study results and caveats: AZD1222 recipients seropositive at baseline numbered only 5 to 7. No repertoire was sampled before or during the peak T cell response, only after it. Variant regions that are unmutated are reportedly the target of nearly half of spike-specific TCRs. Among vaccine-associated CD4 TCRs, coverage spanned spike, with dominance at 160-218 and 743-854.

The source of this sequence is an adult who received the AZD1222 COVID-19 vaccine. The chain is built from TRBV4-2 and TRBJ2-5; D is possibly TRBD2 (6 bases). The source was peripheral blood, collected 28 days after the second AZD1222 dose. Here the CDR3 DNA reads TGTGCCAGCAGCAACAAGCGGGAAGAGACCCAGTACTTC. Translation gives CASSNKREETQYF.